This T cell receptor beta chain was captured by sequencing in a study of shared clonotypes between healthy human individuals. Study results and caveats: Naive subsets generally had larger estimated richness than memory subsets. In the sorted subsets, rarefaction showed sequencing was incomplete despite large depth. Clonotype sharing among donors was thought likely to change with sequencing depth.

Original handling: There were no quality scores in the junction-only immunoSEQ sequences, so filtering differed. This table comes from immunoSEQ multiplex PCR, and its TCRdb copy is limited to in-frame clones, with some not included. Clone size and the V and J calls come from that table; the DNA yielded D and trimming. The sample lists 2,100,000 or so clones, almost 96% occurring once. Trimming removed 4 bases from V and 6 bases from J, with 13 bases in between. The length of the CDR3 is 14 residues. Germline V lookup: CDR1 SGHNT, CDR2 YYREEE (reference sequence). Details on this clone: Its target is unknown.

The sequenced sample was naive CD4+ T cells sorted from blood. Subset denoted: CD45RA+ positively selected. This TCR was sampled from a man in his late teens or twenties in good health. The genes are TRBV5-4 and TRBJ2-2, with D tentatively TRBD1 (6 bases). CDR3: CASSPGQRAGELFF. The CDR3 DNA follows: TGTGCCAGCAGCCCCGGACAGAGGGCCGGGGAGCTGTTTTTT.